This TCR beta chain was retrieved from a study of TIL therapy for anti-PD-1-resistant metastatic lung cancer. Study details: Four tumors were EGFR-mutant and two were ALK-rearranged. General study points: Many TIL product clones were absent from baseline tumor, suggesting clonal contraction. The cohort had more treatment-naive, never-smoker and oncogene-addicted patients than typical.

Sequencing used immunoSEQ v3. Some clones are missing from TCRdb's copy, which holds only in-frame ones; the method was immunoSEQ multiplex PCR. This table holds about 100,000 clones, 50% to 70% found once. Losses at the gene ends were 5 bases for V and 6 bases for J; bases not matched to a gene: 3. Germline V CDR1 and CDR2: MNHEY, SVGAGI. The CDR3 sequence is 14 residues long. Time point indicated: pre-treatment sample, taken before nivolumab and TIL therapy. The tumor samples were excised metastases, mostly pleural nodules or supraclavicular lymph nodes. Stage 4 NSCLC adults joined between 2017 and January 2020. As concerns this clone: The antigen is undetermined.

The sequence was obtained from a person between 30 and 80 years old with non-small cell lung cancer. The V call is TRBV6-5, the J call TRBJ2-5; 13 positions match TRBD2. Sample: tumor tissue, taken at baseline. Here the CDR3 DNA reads TGTGCCAGCAGTCCGACTAGCGGGGGGCAGACCCAGTACTTC. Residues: CASSPTSGGQTQYF.